The 10 T cell receptor beta chains reported below all come from one sample, sequenced in a study of shared clonotypes between healthy human individuals. Sequencing used immunoSEQ multiplex PCR; TCRdb keeps in-frame clones, though not all of them. The sample has about 2.4 million clones, approximately 90% seen once. The sample taken for sequencing was naive CD4+ T cells sorted from blood. Subset meaning: CD45RA+ positively selected. The receptors shown here come from a man between 18 and 29 years old in good health.

The V gene is TRBV7-9, the J gene TRBJ2-3, with D maybe TRBD2 (6 bases). Germline CDR1 and CDR2: SEHNR and FQNEAQ (reference sequence). Trimming removed 7 bases from V and 0 bases from J, with 14 bases in between. This CDR3 contains 15 residues. The CDR3 loop reads CASIPKGTSTDTQYF. The DNA of the CDR3 is TGTGCCAGCATACCCAAAGGGACTAGCACAGATACGCAGTATTTT.

The chain carries TRBV13 and TRBJ1-1; the D is unclear. V gave up 2 bases and J gave up 6 bases, with 10 bases separating them. The length of the CDR3 is 13 residues. Germline CDR1 reads PRHDT; CDR2 reads FYEKMQ (reference sequence). This chain's CDR3 is CASSLFEGPEAFF. For the CDR3, the DNA is TGTGCCAGCAGCTTATTCGAGGGCCCTGAAGCTTTCTTT.

This CDR3 is CASSPGTELYEQYF. The CDR3 nucleotides are TGTGCCAGCTCACCCGGGACAGAACTATACGAGCAGTACTTC. V and J are TRBV18 and TRBJ2-7, with 7 bases identical to TRBD1. Per germline, CDR1 KGHSH and CDR2 LQKENI. This CDR3 contains 14 residues. With 3 bases clipped from V and 4 bases from J, the junction kept 6 bases outside the gene matches.

To note about this clone: The sample holds other DNA sequences that translate to the same CDR3. The chain employs TRBV11-2 and TRBJ1-3; D ambiguous. V lost 1 base, J lost 2 bases, and 6 bases lay in between. Germline CDR1 is SGHAT and CDR2 is FQNNGV. This CDR3 spans 14 amino acids. The CDR3 coding sequence is TGTGCCAGCAGCTTAGGACGGGCTGGAAACACCATATATTTT. This encodes CASSLGRAGNTIYF.

The V and J genes are TRBV27 and TRBJ1-2; 10 bases align to TRBD1. The germline gives CDR1 MNHEY, CDR2 SMNVEV (reference sequence). V shed 4 bases and J 4 bases; nucleotides not matched to a gene: 6. CDR3 length: 15 residues. The CDR3 region has the DNA TGTGCCAGCAGTTCGGGACAGGGGTTTAGCTATGGCTACACCTTC. It yields the protein CASSSGQGFSYGYTF.

The chain is built from TRBV5-4 and TRBJ2-7; TRBD2 agrees at 15 bases. The germline CDR1 and CDR2 sequences are SGHNT and YYREEE (reference sequence). With 4 bases clipped from V and 0 bases from J, the junction kept 5 bases outside the gene matches. The CDR3 length is 17 residues. CDR3 loop: CASSRGLAGGVSYEQYF. CDR3 nucleotide sequence: TGTGCCAGCAGCCGGGGACTAGCGGGAGGTGTCTCCTACGAGCAGTACTTC.

This clone was detected only a few times. Other nucleotide sequences in the sample specify the same CDR3. The chain uses TRBV6-1 and TRBJ1-5, with D unclear. The CDR3 sequence is 12 residues long. Germline lookup yields CDR1 MNHNS and CDR2 SASEGT. V lost 3 bases to trimming and J lost 7 bases, with 7 bases between them. CDR3 coding DNA: TGTGCCAGCAGTGAGGGTGGCCAGCCCCAGCATTTT. This encodes CASSEGGQPQHF.

V gene TRBV27 combines with J gene TRBJ2-7, with 10 bases matching TRBD1. V was clipped by 6 bases and J by 6 bases; unmatched bases: 11. The CDR3 is 15 residues long. The germline gives CDR1 MNHEY, CDR2 SMNVEV (reference sequence). CDR3: CASRRPGTGVREQYF. The CDR3 DNA reads as TGTGCCAGCAGACGACCCGGGACAGGGGTGCGCGAGCAGTACTTC.

The chain recombines TRBV10-3 with TRBJ2-7; D is possibly TRBD2 (5 bases). The CDR3 runs to 16 residues. V lost 6 bases to trimming and J lost 1 base, with 19 bases between them. Germline V gene lookup returns CDR1 ENHRY and CDR2 SYGVKD. The CDR3, as DNA: TGTGCCATCAGAGCGGTTACGTTTTCCGATTCCTACGAGCAGTACTTC. Its translation: CAIRAVTFSDSYEQYF.

This chain joins TRBV10-3 and TRBJ2-5; 12 bases are shared with TRBD2. The CDR3 length is 15 residues. Looked up from germline, CDR1 is ENHRY and CDR2 is SYGVKD. The V gene end was trimmed by 2 bases and the J gene end by 5 bases; junction bases not matched to a gene: 3. The CDR3 nucleotides are TGTGCCATCAGTGAGGGACTAGCGGGGCGGGAGACCCAGTACTTC. Amino acids: CAISEGLAGRETQYF.